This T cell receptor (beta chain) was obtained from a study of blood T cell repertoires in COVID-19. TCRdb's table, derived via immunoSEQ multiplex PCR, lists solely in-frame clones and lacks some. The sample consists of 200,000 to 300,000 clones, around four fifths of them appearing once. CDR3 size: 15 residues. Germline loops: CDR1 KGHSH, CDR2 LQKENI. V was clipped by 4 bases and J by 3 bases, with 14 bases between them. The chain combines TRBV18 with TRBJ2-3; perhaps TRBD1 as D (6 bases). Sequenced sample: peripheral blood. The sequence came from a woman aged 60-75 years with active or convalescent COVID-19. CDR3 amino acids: CASSLRGMGTDTQYF. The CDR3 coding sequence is TGTGCCAGCTCACTCAGGGGAATGGGGACAGATACGCAGTATTTT.